A selection of T cell receptor beta chains follows, all from one sample in a study of cytomegalovirus exposure and HLA in healthy donors. TCRdb keeps only in-frame clones here, not all; method: immunoSEQ multiplex PCR. This repertoire shows about 170,000 clones, about four fifths found once; its top ten account for about 2.3%. The sample was PBMCs. The receptors shown here come from a woman aged 45-60 years in good health and CMV-seronegative. Both conserved end residues are part of each CDR3.

J: TRBJ2-1; V: TRBV11-3; CDR3: CASSLKAGGRNEQFF
J: TRBJ1-2; V: TRBV28; CDR3: CASSYNRVQDHGYTF
J: TRBJ2-3; V: TRBV11-3; CDR3: CASSQGQGETDTQYF
J: TRBJ2-7; V: TRBV29-1; CDR3: CSVGGLAGGGLYEQYF
J: TRBJ2-1; V: TRBV7-2; CDR3: CASSLGQGQGFNEQFF
J: TRBJ2-3; V: TRBV18; CDR3: CSSSPPGQGPDTQYF
J: TRBJ2-4; V: TRBV6-5; CDR3: CASSYSSGGVDIQYF
J: TRBJ1-2; V: TRBV19; CDR3: CASSIDWNRGYGYTF
J: TRBJ2-1; V: TRBV4-2; CDR3: CASSQVPGEGSYNEQFF
J: TRBJ1-6; V: TRBV2; CDR3: CASSRVNSPLHF
J: TRBJ2-1; V: TRBV18; CDR3: CASSPAGTPLNEQFF
J: TRBJ2-7; V: TRBV6-5; CDR3: CASSWTGTGGNEQYF
J: TRBJ2-2; V: TRBV7-2; CDR3: CASSRPTSPLTGELFF
J: TRBJ2-7; V: TRBV28; CDR3: CASTMTGGSYEQYF